These T cell receptor beta chains were read from a single sample in a study of blood T cells in healthy people across ages. TCRdb processed the 5' RACE reads anew with MiXCR; each CDR3 protein has one entry. Counted here are over 300,000 distinct CDR3 sequences, roughly half occurring once; the ten biggest clones make up 50% to 65%. Input material: blood. Receptors were obtained from a man aged 55-75 years in good health. Both conserved end residues are part of each CDR3. A D gene is named only where the DNA matches it firmly. A row's size may be missing; if present it is once, few, many or a size class.

>TRBJ1-1|TRBV7-4|-|14|TRBD1
CASSPLEGAREAFF
TGTGCCAGCAGCCCACTAGAGGGGGCTCGGGAAGCTTTCTTT
>TRBJ2-5|TRBV2|-|15|TRBD1
CASRQGQKIQETQYF
TGTGCCAGCAGGCAGGGACAGAAAATTCAAGAGACCCAGTACTTC
>TRBJ1-2|TRBV7-2|-|15|-
CASSVWAGTDYGYTF
TGTGCCAGCAGCGTATGGGCAGGAACAGACTATGGCTACACCTTC
>TRBJ2-7|TRBV20-1|few|12|TRBD2
CSARPTSDEQYF
TGCAGTGCTAGGCCGACTAGCGACGAGCAGTACTTC
>TRBJ2-7|TRBV21-1|-|17|-
CASSKGITGTGEYEQYF
TGTGCCAGCAGCAAGGGGATAACGGGGACCGGAGAATACGAGCAGTACTTC
>TRBJ2-5|TRBV10-3|-|19|TRBD2
CAISESSAAGGLLQETQYF
TGTGCCATCAGTGAGTCTTCGGCAGCGGGGGGGCTACTCCAAGAGACCCAGTACTTC
>TRBJ2-3|TRBV11-2|-|14|-
CASSFPIRKDTQYF
TGTGCCAGCAGCTTCCCTATCAGGAAAGATACGCAGTATTTT
>TRBJ2-5|TRBV28|-|15|TRBD1
CASSSGTGTQETQYF
TGTGCCAGCAGCTCCGGGACAGGGACTCAAGAGACCCAGTACTTC
>TRBJ2-7|TRBV4-1|-|14|TRBD1
CASSLRQGRDEQYF
TGCGCCAGCAGCCTACGACAGGGGCGGGACGAGCAGTACTTC
>TRBJ2-7|TRBV27|-|14|TRBD1
CASSQAGGFNEQYF
TGTGCCAGCAGTCAGGCAGGGGGCTTCAACGAGCAGTACTTC
>TRBJ2-2|TRBV15|-|13|-
CATSTGNTGELFF
TGTGCCACCAGTACAGGGAACACCGGGGAGCTGTTTTTT
>TRBJ2-5|TRBV24-1|-|18|-
CATSDFGSGRPQQETQYF
TGTGCCACCAGTGATTTTGGGTCAGGGCGACCTCAACAAGAGACCCAGTACTTC
>TRBJ2-1|TRBV29-1|-|14|-
CSATTGSSYNEQFF
TGCAGCGCCACCACAGGGAGCTCCTACAATGAGCAGTTCTTC
>TRBJ1-6|TRBV11-2|-|15|-
CASSLRGWRNSPLHF
TGTGCCAGCAGCTTAAGGGGGTGGCGTAATTCACCCCTCCACTTT
>TRBJ2-3|TRBV10-3|-|16|TRBD2
CAISDLAGASTDTQYF
TGTGCCATCAGTGATTTAGCGGGGGCCTCCACAGATACGCAGTATTTT
>TRBJ2-5|TRBV20-1|many|13|-
CSASRLSQETQYF
TGCAGTGCTAGCCGGCTATCCCAAGAGACCCAGTACTTC
>TRBJ2-7|TRBV29-1|few|13|-
CSVVRGQSYEQYF
TGCAGCGTTGTCAGGGGTCAATCCTACGAGCAGTACTTC
>TRBJ2-1|TRBV9|-|14|-
CASSAQGPYNEQFF
TGTGCCAGCAGCGCTCAGGGGCCCTACAATGAGCAGTTCTTC
>TRBJ2-1|TRBV5-1|-|16|-
CASSLGVSDLNNEQFF
TGCGCCAGCAGCTTGGGAGTATCGGACCTCAACAATGAGCAGTTCTTC
>TRBJ2-7|TRBV6-1|-|14|TRBD1
CASSGTDRGGEQYF
TGTGCCAGCAGCGGTACAGACAGGGGCGGGGAGCAGTACTTC
>TRBJ2-5|TRBV7-2|-|15|TRBD1
CASTDRGRREETQYF
TGTGCCAGCACAGACAGGGGGCGCAGGGAAGAGACCCAGTACTTC
>TRBJ2-5|TRBV18|once|14|-
CASSPGPGMETQYF
TGTGCCAGCTCACCCGGTCCCGGGATGGAGACCCAGTACTTC
>TRBJ1-4|TRBV18|once|14|-
CASSPGVAGEKLFF
TGTGCCAGCTCACCAGGGGTTGCTGGCGAAAAACTGTTTTTT
>TRBJ2-1|TRBV6-6|-|14|TRBD2
CASIGGGVYNEQFF
TGTGCCAGCATAGGCGGGGGGGTCTACAATGAGCAGTTCTTC
>TRBJ1-6|TRBV12-3/TRBV12-4|few|16|-
CASLNDGGSYNSPLHF
TGTGCCAGCCTTAACGACGGTGGCTCCTATAATTCACCCCTCCACTTT
>TRBJ2-1|TRBV4-1|many|13|-
CASSQDERNEQFF
TGCGCCAGCAGCCAAGATGAGAGGAATGAGCAGTTCTTC
>TRBJ2-3|TRBV9|few|14|TRBD2
CASSALSGRDTQYF
TGTGCCAGCAGCGCCCTTAGCGGGAGAGATACGCAGTATTTT
>TRBJ2-3|TRBV14|-|14|-
CASSRITGGATQYF
TGTGCCAGCAGCCGGATTACAGGGGGGGCCACGCAGTATTTT
>TRBJ2-7|TRBV6-6|-|14|TRBD2
CASRGGGTYNEQYF
TGTGCCAGCAGGGGCGGGGGAACCTACAATGAGCAGTACTTC
>TRBJ2-1|TRBV7-9|-|15|TRBD1
CASSLGDSLYNEQFF
TGTGCCAGCAGCTTAGGGGACAGCTTATACAATGAGCAGTTCTTC
>TRBJ2-3|TRBV27|-|16|TRBD1
CTSSLRRTGSTDTQYF
TGTACCAGCAGTTTAAGGAGGACAGGGAGCACAGATACGCAGTATTTT
>TRBJ1-5|TRBV7-2|-|13|-
CASSFSRGQPQHF
TGTGCCAGCAGCTTTTCGCGGGGTCAGCCCCAGCATTTT
>TRBJ2-3|TRBV7-3|-|15|TRBD1
CASSPWGQGIDTQYF
TGTGCCAGCAGTCCTTGGGGACAGGGAATAGATACGCAGTATTTT
>TRBJ2-7|TRBV27|-|14|TRBD2
CASSPGLADREQYF
TGTGCCAGCAGTCCGGGACTAGCGGATCGCGAGCAGTACTTC
>TRBJ2-1|TRBV7-2|few|15|TRBD2
CASSLRGGANNEQFF
TGTGCCAGCAGCTTACGCGGGGGGGCCAACAATGAGCAGTTCTTC
>TRBJ2-5|TRBV6-1|-|14|-
CASSELGIRETQYF
TGTGCCAGCAGTGAACTTGGGATTAGGGAGACCCAGTACTTC
>TRBJ2-2|TRBV14|-|14|-
CASSQDSSPGELFF
TGTGCCAGCAGCCAAGATAGCAGTCCCGGGGAGCTGTTTTTT
>TRBJ2-1|TRBV7-2|many|13|TRBD2
CASSPGGLGEQFF
TGTGCCAGCAGCCCGGGGGGGTTGGGTGAGCAGTTCTTC
>TRBJ2-6|TRBV7-3|-|14|-
CASSLNSGANVLTF
TGTGCCAGCAGCTTAAATTCCGGGGCCAACGTCCTGACTTTC
>TRBJ2-3|TRBV28|-|17|TRBD2
CASSHSRWGGRPDTQYF
TGTGCCAGCAGTCACTCCCGCTGGGGGGGGAGACCAGATACGCAGTATTTT
>TRBJ1-6|TRBV7-2|few|15|-
CASSPRRGNNSPLHF
TGTGCCAGCAGCCCCCGGAGGGGGAATAATTCACCCCTCCACTTT
>TRBJ2-4|TRBV7-2|-|17|TRBD1
CASSLVGKGAWTYGQYF
TGTGCCAGCAGCTTAGTGGGCAAGGGGGCTTGGACCTACGGGCAGTACTTC
>TRBJ2-1|TRBV18|-|15|-
CASFQGGPSYNEQFF
TGTGCCAGCTTCCAGGGGGGCCCCTCCTACAATGAGCAGTTCTTC
>TRBJ2-3|TRBV20-1|few|13|-
CSASGRTTDTQYF
TGCAGTGCATCGGGACGGACCACAGATACGCAGTATTTT
>TRBJ1-4|TRBV6-5|-|13|-
CASSFSALGKLFF
TGTGCCAGCAGCTTCAGTGCCTTGGGAAAACTGTTTTTT
>TRBJ2-3|TRBV12-3/TRBV12-4|once|17|TRBD2
CASSPWTSGRKTDTQYF
TGTGCCAGCAGCCCCTGGACTAGCGGGAGGAAGACAGATACACAGTATTTT
>TRBJ2-7|TRBV6-6|-|14|-
CASTLAGAAYEQYF
TGTGCCAGCACTCTTGCCGGGGCGGCGTACGAGCAGTACTTC
>TRBJ2-7|TRBV10-3|-|14|-
CAISADSPPYEQYF
TGTGCCATCAGCGCAGACAGTCCCCCCTACGAGCAGTACTTC
>TRBJ2-7|TRBV20-1|-|16|-
CSATKGVQTGTSEQYF
TGCAGTGCCACCAAGGGGGTCCAGACAGGGACTAGCGAGCAGTACTTC
>TRBJ2-4|TRBV20-1|few|14|TRBD2
CSARERVAGGIQYF
TGCAGTGCTAGAGAGCGAGTAGCGGGAGGCATTCAGTACTTC
>TRBJ1-1|TRBV6-2/TRBV6-3|-|17|TRBD1
CASSQMISGTGSTEAFF
TGTGCCAGCAGCCAAATGATCTCCGGGACAGGCAGCACTGAAGCTTTCTTT
>TRBJ2-7|TRBV15|once|15|TRBD1
CATSPPPGQGSEQYF
TGTGCCACCAGCCCCCCGCCGGGACAGGGTTCCGAGCAGTACTTC
>TRBJ2-3|TRBV6-5|many|13|-
CASLDSSADTQYF
TGTGCCAGCCTCGACAGCTCCGCTGATACGCAGTATTTT
>TRBJ2-2|TRBV13|few|21|-
CASSLEYMVDRLGGNTGELFF
TGTGCCAGCAGCTTAGAGTACATGGTTGACCGCCTGGGGGGAAACACCGGGGAGCTGTTTTTT